These 23 T cell receptor beta chains were all obtained from the same sample, sequenced in a study of blood T cell repertoires in COVID-19. Libraries were prepared by immunoSEQ multiplex PCR; TCRdb keeps only in-frame clonotypes and omits some of them. Counted here are around 300,000 clones, 65% to 90% occurring once; the ten biggest clones make up approximately 12%. The source material was peripheral blood. The receptor set was obtained from a human donor in a cohort sampled during active COVID-19.

The CDR3 nucleotides are TGCAGCGTGTCGACAGGGACTGGACAGCCCCAGCATTTT. As protein: CSVSTGTGQPQHF. V gene TRBV29-1 combines with J gene TRBJ1-5; 7 nucleotides line up with TRBD1. The CDR3 is made up of 13 amino acids. The ends lost 6 bases at V and 7 bases at J; junction bases unmatched: 9. CDR1 SQVTM and CDR2 ANQGSEA come from the germline V gene.

The genes are TRBV7-9 and TRBJ2-7; 9 bases map to TRBD2. Germline CDR1 and CDR2: SEHNR and FQNEAQ (reference sequence). V lost 5 bases to trimming and J lost 2 bases; unmatched junction nucleotides: 13. The CDR3 runs to 17 residues. The CDR3 reads CASSPVGGLAITYEQYF. For the CDR3, the DNA is TGTGCCAGCAGCCCAGTCGGGGGACTAGCCATTACCTACGAGCAGTACTTC.

V gene TRBV28 combines with J gene TRBJ2-7, with 10 bases identical to TRBD1. In germline, CDR1 is MDHEN, CDR2 SYDVKM. V shed 4 bases and J 5 bases; nucleotides not matched to a gene: 5. CDR3 length equals 14 residues. DNA for the CDR3: TGTGCCAGCAGTTCCTCCGGGACAGGGGACGAGCAGTACTTC. This sequence encodes CASSSSGTGDEQYF.

V and J are TRBV30 and TRBJ2-1; 8 bases align to TRBD2. V dropped 0 bases and J dropped 10; count of bases not matched to a gene: 5. Germline V gives CDR1 GTSNPN, CDR2 SVGIG (reference sequence). CDR3 length: 13 amino acids. The CDR3 DNA follows: TGTGCCTGGAGTGTTGCGGGAGGTCGCGAGCAGTTCTTC. It is translated as CAWSVAGGREQFF.

The chain employs TRBV19 and TRBJ2-7, with a tentative D call TRBD2 (6 bases). The germline CDR1 and CDR2 sequences are LNHDA and SQIVND (reference sequence). This CDR3 spans 15 amino acids. With 3 bases removed from V and 4 bases from J, the gap between germline ends came to 16 bases. The CDR3, as DNA: TGTGCCAGTAGTATCGGCTGGAGCGGGCAATACGAGCAGTACTTC. Translating it yields CASSIGWSGQYEQYF.

V and J are TRBV7-9 and TRBJ2-3; 7 bases match TRBD2. Germline CDR1 and CDR2: SEHNR and FQNEAQ (reference sequence). Trimming cost V 2 bases and J 6 bases; bases outside gene matches: 8. The CDR3 length is 15 residues. CDR3 amino acids: CASSLHGLGADTQYF. CDR3 in DNA: TGTGCCAGCAGCTTACATGGACTAGGAGCGGATACGCAGTATTTT.

The chain has TRBV11-3 and TRBJ2-3; a possible D gene is TRBD2 (5 bases). The ends were cut back, 0 bases at V and 2 bases at J, with 6 bases in the middle. The CDR3 runs to 14 residues. CDR1 and CDR2 from the germline V gene are SGHNT and YENEEA. CDR3: CASSLDRDTDTQYF. The CDR3 coding sequence is TGTGCCAGCAGCTTAGATCGGGACACAGATACGCAGTATTTT.

The V call is TRBV15, the J call TRBJ2-3; D might be TRBD1 (6 bases). This CDR3 contains 15 residues. In germline, CDR1 is LNHNV, CDR2 YYDKDF (reference sequence). The V end lost 0 bases, the J end lost 8 bases, and 15 bases lay between the germline ends. For the CDR3, the DNA is TGTGCCACCAGCAGAGATCCCTTTGGGGGCGGTACGCAGTATTTT. Its translation: CATSRDPFGGGTQYF.

The gene calls are TRBV6-6 and TRBJ2-2; tentatively, D is TRBD1 (6 bases). The ends were cut back, 5 bases at V and 6 bases at J, with 16 bases in the middle. This CDR3 comprises 15 residues. Germline CDR1 is MNHNY and CDR2 is SVGAGI (reference sequence). The DNA for the CDR3 is TGTGCCAGCAGTATACGGCAGGGGAATCCCGGGGAGCTGTTTTTT. Amino acids: CASSIRQGNPGELFF.

This clone was observed a few times. The CDR3 sequence is CASSYAGIEAFF. CDR3 DNA sequence: TGTGCCAGCAGTTACGCGGGGATTGAAGCTTTCTTT. The chain uses TRBV6-5 and TRBJ1-1; D ambiguous. This CDR3 comprises 12 residues. V lost 2 bases and J 7 bases, leaving 8 bases between the germline ends. Germline CDR1 reads MNHEY; CDR2 reads SVGAGI.

A single count supports this clone. The chain has TRBV5-8 and TRBJ2-7; 9 nucleotides align to TRBD1. CDR3 length equals 15 residues. Germline loops: CDR1 SGHTS, CDR2 YDEGEE. J lost 6 bases, V lost 5 bases, and 12 bases had no gene match. CDR3 sequence: CASRLLQGALGEQYF. DNA for the CDR3: TGTGCCAGCAGGCTCCTACAGGGGGCACTGGGCGAGCAGTACTTC.

The chain links TRBV5-1 to TRBJ2-3; 8 positions match TRBD2. Germline V gene lookup returns CDR1 SGHRS and CDR2 YFSETQ. V lost 4 bases and J lost 0; bases outside the gene matches: 4. This CDR3 is built from 15 residues. Here the CDR3 reads CASSTSGESTDTQYF. The DNA of the CDR3 is TGCGCCAGCAGCACTAGCGGAGAGAGCACAGATACGCAGTATTTT.

This clone showed up just once. This sequence joins TRBV24-1 and TRBJ2-1; the D gene is possibly TRBD2 (6 bases). The CDR3 is 12 residues long. With 9 bases removed from V and 3 bases from J, the gap between germline ends came to 8 bases. The germline gives CDR1 KGHDR, CDR2 SFDVKD. The DNA for the CDR3 is TGTGCCACCGGAGGGTTCTACAATGAGCAGTTCTTC. Encoded protein: CATGGFYNEQFF.

CDR3: CASSPGEVAGAYEQYF. The DNA of the CDR3 is TGTGCCAGCAGCCCCGGGGAGGTAGCGGGTGCCTACGAGCAGTACTTC. The chain combines TRBV9 with TRBJ2-7, with 7 bases that match TRBD2. The V gene's germline CDR1 is SGDLS and CDR2 YYNGEE. CDR3 length equals 16 residues. Trimming at V came to 4 bases and at J to 2 bases, leaving 12 bases not matched to a gene.

The chain has TRBV3-1 (or the pseudogene TRBV3-2) and TRBJ1-3; D perhaps matches TRBD1 (5 bases). Trimming took 4 bases from V and 3 from J, leaving 16 bases between them. Germline values: CDR1 LGHDT, CDR2 YNNKEL (reference sequence). The CDR3 totals 16 residues. The CDR3: CASSRGLQGGGNTIYF. The CDR3 coding sequence is TGTGCCAGCAGCCGGGGCCTCCAGGGTGGTGGAAACACCATATATTTT.

The table lists this clone with a count of one. The J gene is TRBJ2-5, the V gene TRBV4-1, with 7 bases lining up with TRBD2. This CDR3 is built from 14 residues. V lost 4 bases and J lost 3; bases outside the gene matches: 5. CDR1 MGHRA and CDR2 YSYEKL come from the germline V gene. DNA of the CDR3: TGCGCCAGCAGCCTTAGCGGGCGGGAAGAGACCCAGTACTTC. This sequence encodes CASSLSGREETQYF.

This chain uses TRBV19 with TRBJ2-1; TRBD2 matches 9 bases. There are 14 residues in the CDR3. With 4 bases clipped from V and 7 bases from J, the junction kept 5 bases outside the gene matches. Per germline, CDR1 LNHDA and CDR2 SQIVND (reference sequence). CDR3: CASSTGTSWNEQFF. The CDR3 coding sequence is TGTGCCAGTAGTACCGGGACTAGCTGGAATGAGCAGTTCTTC.

The chain employs TRBV4-1 and TRBJ1-3; possible D gene TRBD1, 5 bases. V dropped 1 base and J dropped 0 bases, with 13 bases sitting between them. The germline gives CDR1 MGHRA, CDR2 YSYEKL. This CDR3 has 17 amino acids. CDR3 sequence (DNA): TGCGCCAGCAGCCAAGGTATGACAGTTCGCTCTGGAAACACCATATATTTT. It specifies CASSQGMTVRSGNTIYF.

The chain uses TRBV15 and TRBJ1-1; D is ambiguous. Germline V gene lookup returns CDR1 LNHNV and CDR2 YYDKDF (reference sequence). CDR3 length equals 13 residues. V was shortened by 1 base and J by 4 bases, with 7 bases between the two germline ends. The CDR3 spells CATSRVAGTEAFF. CDR3 sequence (DNA): TGTGCCACCAGCAGAGTAGCCGGCACTGAAGCTTTCTTT.

The gene calls are TRBV5-1 and TRBJ2-7, with 7 bases identical to TRBD2. Germline CDR1 reads SGHRS; CDR2 reads YFSETQ. The CDR3 covers 16 residues. Trimming removed 0 bases from V and 5 bases from J; junction bases left unmatched: 11. As DNA, the CDR3 is TGCGCCAGCAGCTTGGAACCGGCGGGAGTTAGCGACGAGCAGTACTTC. It is translated as CASSLEPAGVSDEQYF.

This clone has more than one count but fewer than ten. The rearrangement joins TRBV6-2 or TRBV6-3 to TRBJ2-2; 9 bases are a match to TRBD1. Trimming removed 6 bases from V and 5 bases from J; junction bases left unmatched: 10. The V gene's germline CDR1 is MNHEY and CDR2 SVGEGT. This CDR3 spans 16 amino acids. CDR3 sequence (DNA): TGTGCCAGCAGCCATCTAGGGGGACAGGGAACCGGGGAGCTGTTTTTT. It is translated as CASSHLGGQGTGELFF.

The chain uses TRBV7-2 and TRBJ1-2; tentative D call: TRBD1 (5 bases). This CDR3 is built from 14 residues. V lost 2 bases and J 4 bases, leaving 11 bases between the germline ends. Germline CDR1 reads SGHTA; CDR2 reads FQGNSA. The CDR3 DNA follows: TGTGCCAGCAGCTTACAGGGCCAGGGCTATGGCTACACCTTC. Amino acids: CASSLQGQGYGYTF.

V is TRBV20-1 and J is TRBJ2-7, with a tentative D call TRBD1 (6 bases). CDR1 and CDR2 from the germline V gene are DFQATT and SNEGSKA (reference sequence). Trimming pared 3 bases from V and 2 bases from J, leaving 11 bases between. The CDR3 covers 13 residues. The DNA for the CDR3 is TGCAGTGCTAGTCGGGGACAAGCCTACGAGCAGTACTTC. Its translation is CSASRGQAYEQYF.